This T cell receptor beta chain came from a study of CD8+CD57+ T cells in acquired aplastic anemia. CD8+CD57+ cell expansion, shown by flow cytometry, had occurred in the patients selected for sequencing. By the time of blood sampling, patients had still received no therapy. Whole-study findings and limits: Patients and controls had in common 25 to 30 CD8+ CDR3 sequences.

On this clonotype itself: Its antigen remains unknown.

The CDR3 consists of 11 residues. V lost 3 bases, J lost 5 bases, and 5 bases lay in between. Germline-derived CDR1 and CDR2 are SGDLS and YYNGEE. TCR beta VDJ and CDR3 profiles were obtained from a genomic DNA template. TCRdb independently ran MiXCR on the reads; one entry per CDR3 protein. This sample carries under 200,000 distinct CDR3 sequences, less than 50% of them seen once, and the ten largest clones take roughly 29%. The sample was sorted CD4+, CD8+, or CD8+CD57+ T cells (not recorded which) from PBMCs. The origin of this receptor is a human donor with aplastic anemia. The V call is TRBV9, the J call TRBJ1-1; no clear D. The CDR3 is CASSAGTEAFF. The CDR3 DNA is TGTGCCAGCAGCGCCGGGACTGAAGCTTTCTTT. The full variable domain, completed using reference TRBV9 and TRBJ1-1, is DSGVTQTPKHLITATGQRVTLRCSPRSGDLSVYWYQQSLDQGLQFLIQYYNGEERAKGNILERFSAQQFPDLHSELNLSSLELGDSALYFCASSAGTEAFFGQGTRLTVV.